This paragraph covers one T cell receptor beta chain sequence. Its cognate antigen is unknown. This sample stems from a study of a mutant IDH1 vaccine in newly diagnosed glioma. Study in general: Visit V12 was conducted at week 35 as the safety follow-up. Visit V13 came later, at week 47.

Time point specified: week 47, end of study. Alongside topical imiquimod, each dose of vaccine comprised 300 ug of mutant IDH1 20-mer peptide. Overall study findings and caveats: Among patients, about 94% showed immune responses induced by the vaccine.

Profiled with immunoSEQ multiplex PCR; TCRdb holds only in-frame clones, not every one. Of 9,000 to 13,000 clones listed, around 81% were seen once; the top ten hold 15% to 20%. This CDR3 has 14 residues. Here the sequenced sample was PBMCs, taken from a glioma patient whose treatment included an IDH1 peptide vaccine. This receptor was identified in a man under 40 with glioma. The rearrangement uses TRBV1 and TRBJ1-1. TRBV1 is designated a pseudogene. The DNA for the CDR3 is TGCACCAGCAGCCAAATGAGGGCGAACACTGAAGCTTTCTTT. Its translation is CTSSQMRANTEAFF.